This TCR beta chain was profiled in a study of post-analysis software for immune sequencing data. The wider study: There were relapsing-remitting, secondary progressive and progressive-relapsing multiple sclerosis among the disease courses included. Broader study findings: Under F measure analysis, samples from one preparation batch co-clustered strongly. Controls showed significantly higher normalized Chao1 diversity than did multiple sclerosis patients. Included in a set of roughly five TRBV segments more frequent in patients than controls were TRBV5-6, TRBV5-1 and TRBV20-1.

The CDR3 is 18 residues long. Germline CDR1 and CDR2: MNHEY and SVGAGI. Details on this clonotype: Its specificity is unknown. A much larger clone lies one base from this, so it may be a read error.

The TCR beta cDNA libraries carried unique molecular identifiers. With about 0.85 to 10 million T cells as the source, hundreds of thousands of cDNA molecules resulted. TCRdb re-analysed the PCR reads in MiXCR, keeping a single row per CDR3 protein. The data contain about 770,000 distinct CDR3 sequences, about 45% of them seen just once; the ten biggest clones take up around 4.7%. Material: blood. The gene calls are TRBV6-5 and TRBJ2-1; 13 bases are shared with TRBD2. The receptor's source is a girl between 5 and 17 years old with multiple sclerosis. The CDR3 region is CASSSRTSGRGAYNKQFF. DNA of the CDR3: TGTGCCAGCAGTTCCAGGACTAGCGGGAGAGGGGCCTACAATAAGCAGTTCTTC.